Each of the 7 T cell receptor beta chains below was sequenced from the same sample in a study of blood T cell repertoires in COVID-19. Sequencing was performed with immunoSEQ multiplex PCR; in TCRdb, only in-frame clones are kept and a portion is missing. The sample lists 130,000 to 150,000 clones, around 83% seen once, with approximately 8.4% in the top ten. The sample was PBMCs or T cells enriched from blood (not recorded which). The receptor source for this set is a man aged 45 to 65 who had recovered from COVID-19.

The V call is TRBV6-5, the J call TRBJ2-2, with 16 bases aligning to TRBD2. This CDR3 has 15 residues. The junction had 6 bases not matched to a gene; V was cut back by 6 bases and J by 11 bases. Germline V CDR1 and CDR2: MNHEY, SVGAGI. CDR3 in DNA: TGTGCCAGCAGAGCCGGGACTAGCGGGGGGGGCGAGCTGTTTTTT. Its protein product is CASRAGTSGGGELFF.

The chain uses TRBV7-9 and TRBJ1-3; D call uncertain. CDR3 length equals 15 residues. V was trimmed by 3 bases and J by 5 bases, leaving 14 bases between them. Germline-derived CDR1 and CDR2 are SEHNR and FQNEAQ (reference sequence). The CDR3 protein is CASSFLRVTRNTIYF. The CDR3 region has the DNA TGTGCCAGCAGCTTTTTGCGGGTTACCCGAAACACCATATATTTT.

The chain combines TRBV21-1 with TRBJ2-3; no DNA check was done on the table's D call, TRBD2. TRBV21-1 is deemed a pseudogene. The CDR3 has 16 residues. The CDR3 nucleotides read TGTGCCAGCAGCAAACAGGGACTCAATTGCACAGATACGCAGTATTTT. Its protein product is CASSKQGLNCTDTQYF.

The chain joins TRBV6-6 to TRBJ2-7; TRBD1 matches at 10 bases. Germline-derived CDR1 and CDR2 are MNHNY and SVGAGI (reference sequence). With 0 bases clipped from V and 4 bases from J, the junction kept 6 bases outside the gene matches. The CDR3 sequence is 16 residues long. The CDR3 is CASSYSGQGRTYEQYF. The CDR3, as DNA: TGTGCCAGCAGTTACTCGGGACAGGGGAGGACGTACGAGCAGTACTTC.

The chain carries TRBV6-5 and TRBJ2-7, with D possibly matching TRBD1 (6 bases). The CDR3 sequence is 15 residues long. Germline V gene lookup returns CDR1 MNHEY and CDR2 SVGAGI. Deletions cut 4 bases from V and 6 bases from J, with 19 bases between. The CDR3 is CASSSTRGRAGEQYF. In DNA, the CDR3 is TGTGCCAGCAGTTCCACCAGGGGCCGCGCCGGCGAGCAGTACTTC.

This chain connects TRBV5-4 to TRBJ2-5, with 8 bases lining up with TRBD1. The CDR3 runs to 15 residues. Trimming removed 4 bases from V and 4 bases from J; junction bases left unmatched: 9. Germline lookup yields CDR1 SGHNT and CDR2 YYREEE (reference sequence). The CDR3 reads CASSLPQTGAETQYF. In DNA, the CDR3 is TGTGCCAGCAGCCTACCCCAGACAGGGGCAGAGACCCAGTACTTC.

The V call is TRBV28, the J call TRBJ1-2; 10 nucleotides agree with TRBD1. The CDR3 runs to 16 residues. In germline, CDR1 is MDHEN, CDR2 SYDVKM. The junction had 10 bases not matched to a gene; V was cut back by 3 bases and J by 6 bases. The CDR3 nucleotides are TGTGCCAGCAGTTTCCGGACAGGGGGTTTTGGGGATGGCTACACCTTC. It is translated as CASSFRTGGFGDGYTF.